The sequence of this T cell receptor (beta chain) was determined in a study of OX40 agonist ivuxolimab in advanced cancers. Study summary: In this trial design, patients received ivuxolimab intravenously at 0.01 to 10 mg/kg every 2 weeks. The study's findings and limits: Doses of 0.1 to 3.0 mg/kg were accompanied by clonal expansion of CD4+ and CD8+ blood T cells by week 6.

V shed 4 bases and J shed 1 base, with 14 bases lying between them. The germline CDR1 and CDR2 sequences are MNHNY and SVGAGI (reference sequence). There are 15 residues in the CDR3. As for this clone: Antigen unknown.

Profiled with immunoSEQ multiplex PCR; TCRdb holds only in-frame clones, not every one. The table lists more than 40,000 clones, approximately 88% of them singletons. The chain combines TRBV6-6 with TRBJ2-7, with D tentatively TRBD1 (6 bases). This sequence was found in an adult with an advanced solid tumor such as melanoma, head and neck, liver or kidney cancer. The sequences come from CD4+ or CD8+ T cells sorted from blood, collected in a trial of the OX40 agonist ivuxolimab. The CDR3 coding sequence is TGTGCCAGCAGTTCGCAGGGGCACAATTCCTACGAGCAGTACTTC. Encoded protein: CASSSQGHNSYEQYF.